Following are 14 T cell receptor beta chains from one sample sequenced in a study of memory CD4+ T cells and cytomegalovirus serostatus. Sequencing used immunoSEQ multiplex PCR; TCRdb keeps in-frame clones, though not all of them. The profile covers just under 60,000 clones, with about 81% appearing a single time and 0.85% to 1.2% taken by the ten largest. Single viable CD3+CD4+CD8-CD45RO+ cells were sorted as the memory CD4+ T cells. The sample taken for sequencing was memory CD4+ T cells from blood. Receptor source: an adult in good health and CMV-seronegative.

This chain connects TRBV28 to TRBJ1-4, with unresolved D. Trimming removed 5 bases from V and 5 bases from J, with 6 bases in between. This CDR3 has 12 residues. Germline V gene data show CDR1 as MDHEN and CDR2 as SYDVKM. In DNA form, the CDR3 reads TGTGCCAGCAGTCAAATCAATGAAAAACTGTTTTTT. Amino acid sequence: CASSQINEKLFF.

In regard to this clone: At the DNA level, this CDR3 is encoded by other sequences in the same sample as well. The V gene is TRBV28, the J gene TRBJ1-5; the D gene is possibly TRBD1 (5 bases). The CDR3 is 18 amino acids. Trimming took 6 bases from V and 1 from J, leaving 22 bases between them. Germline lookup yields CDR1 MDHEN and CDR2 SYDVKM. DNA for the CDR3: TGTGCCAGCAGCGAACCTTTCGGAGGGACGGACAGCAATCAGCCCCAGCATTTT. Translated, it gives CASSEPFGGTDSNQPQHF. The whole variable domain, filled in from reference TRBV28 and TRBJ1-5, reads DVKVTQSSRYLVKRTGEKVFLECVQDMDHENMFWYRQDPGLGLRLIYFSYDVKMKEKGDIPEGYSVSREKKERFSLILESASTNQTSMYLCASSEPFGGTDSNQPQHFGDGTRLSIL.

This chain connects TRBV28 to TRBJ1-2; 9 bases map to TRBD1. This CDR3 is built from 14 residues. V lost 5 bases to trimming and J lost 5 bases; unmatched junction nucleotides: 6. Germline V CDR1 and CDR2: MDHEN, SYDVKM. CDR3 nucleotides: TGTGCCAGCAGTCAGGGACAGGGAAGATATGGCTACACCTTC. Its protein is CASSQGQGRYGYTF.

The J gene is TRBJ2-5, the V gene TRBV29-1; 11 positions match TRBD1. V trimming: 6 bases; J trimming: 5 bases; junction bases outside the gene matches: 11. CDR3 length equals 15 residues. Germline V gene sequence: CDR1 SQVTM, CDR2 ANQGSEA. CDR3 loop: CSVEPRRDRGETQYF. CDR3 in DNA: TGCAGCGTCGAGCCGAGACGGGACAGGGGGGAGACCCAGTACTTC. The variable domain in full, with the rest retrieved from reference TRBV29-1 and TRBJ2-5, is SAVISQKPSRDICQRGTSLTIQCQVDSQVTMMFWYRQQPGQSLTLIATANQGSEATYESGFVIDKFPISRPNLTFSTLTVSNMSPEDSSIYLCSVEPRRDRGETQYFGPGTRLLVL.

The chain joins TRBV6-5 to TRBJ1-1; no definite D call. From germline, CDR1 is MNHEY and CDR2 SVGAGI. CDR3 size: 12 residues. V lost 7 bases to trimming and J lost 3 bases, with 9 bases between them. CDR3 amino acids: CASKQGHTEAFF. The CDR3 nucleotides are TGTGCCAGCAAACAAGGCCACACTGAAGCTTTCTTT.

This clone was seen once. This sequence joins TRBV5-4 and TRBJ2-1; TRBD2 aligns across 11 bases. CDR3 length: 17 residues. Germline V gene lookup returns CDR1 SGHNT and CDR2 YYREEE (reference sequence). V gave up 1 base and J gave up 4 bases; unmatched junction bases: 7. The CDR3 loop reads CASSLPLAGGSYNEQFF. CDR3 DNA: TGTGCCAGCAGCTTGCCCTTAGCGGGAGGGAGTTACAATGAGCAGTTCTTC.

The chain is built from TRBV27 and TRBJ1-3, with D uncertain. V was cut by 6 bases and J by 3 bases, with 9 bases left in between. The CDR3 is 13 amino acids. Germline V gene lookup returns CDR1 MNHEY and CDR2 SMNVEV (reference sequence). The CDR3 DNA sequence: TGTGCCAGCAGGCCCCAGATTGGAAACACCATATATTTT. Translated, it gives CASRPQIGNTIYF.

To note about this clone: Sequence at one end of the junction differs from germline and may be a read error. The chain carries TRBV2 and TRBJ2-1, with 10 bases matching TRBD2. The CDR3 covers 13 residues. The germline V gene has CDR1 SNHLY and CDR2 FYNNEI. This CDR3 is CASSEVSGRSVLF. CDR3 DNA: TGTGCCAGCAGTGAAGTTAGCGGGAGGTCGGTGCTCTTC.

The table lists this clone with a few counts. The V gene is TRBV6-1, the J gene TRBJ1-1; 10 bases line up with TRBD1. The CDR3 is 14 amino acids. Trimming cost V 7 bases and J 3 bases; bases outside gene matches: 5. Per the germline V gene, CDR1 is MNHNS and CDR2 is SASEGT. CDR3 DNA: TGTGCCAGCACTTGGGACAGGGGAGACACTGAAGCTTTCTTT. Its protein is CASTWDRGDTEAFF.

DNA of the CDR3: TGTGCCAGCAGCGTAGCGGGGGCGACAGTTAACTATGGCTACACCTTC. This gives the protein CASSVAGATVNYGYTF. The J gene is TRBJ1-2, the V gene TRBV9; D is possibly TRBD1 (6 bases). Trimming took off 0 bases at V and 1 base at J, with 13 bases between the two ends. The CDR3 consists of 16 residues. Per the germline V gene, CDR1 is SGDLS and CDR2 is YYNGEE. The full variable domain, completed using reference TRBV9 and TRBJ1-2, is DSGVTQTPKHLITATGQRVTLRCSPRSGDLSVYWYQQSLDQGLQFLIQYYNGEERAKGNILERFSAQQFPDLHSELNLSSLELGDSALYFCASSVAGATVNYGYTFGSGTRLTVV.

The CDR3 DNA is TGTGCCAGCAGCTTATCGCAGGGGGGGAACACTGAAGCTTTCTTT. This gives the protein CASSLSQGGNTEAFF. V and J are TRBV7-9 and TRBJ1-1; 7 bases match TRBD1. V was pared by 2 bases and J by 1 base, with 4 bases of the junction left unmatched. Germline CDR1 is SEHNR and CDR2 is FQNEAQ (reference sequence). The CDR3 extends over 15 amino acids.

This clone was observed many times. This chain links TRBV27 with TRBJ2-7; 7 nucleotides line up with TRBD1. The V and J ends lost 6 bases and 0 bases, in that order; junction bases with no gene match: 8. This CDR3 comprises 15 residues. CDR1 and CDR2 (germline): MNHEY, SMNVEV (reference sequence). CDR3 bases: TGTGCCAGCAGACGGACAGGTCTAAGCTCCTACGAGCAGTACTTC. Protein: CASRRTGLSSYEQYF.

The gene calls are TRBV7-6 and TRBJ2-5; 15 bases match TRBD2. The CDR3 has 18 amino acids. V shed 1 base and J 1 base; nucleotides not matched to a gene: 4. Per germline, CDR1 SGHVS and CDR2 FNYEAQ. CDR3 nucleotide sequence: TGTGCCAGCAGCTTAGGGACTAGCGGGAGGGCCGTCCAAGAGACCCAGTACTTC. It is translated as CASSLGTSGRAVQETQYF.

The chain carries TRBV5-1 and TRBJ1-1; 9 bases fit TRBD1. The germline CDR1 and CDR2 sequences are SGHRS and YFSETQ. V was clipped by 2 bases and J by 0 bases; unmatched bases: 2. This CDR3 is 15 amino acids long. The CDR3 loop is CASSFGTGMNTEAFF. The CDR3 coding sequence is TGCGCCAGCAGCTTCGGGACAGGGATGAACACTGAAGCTTTCTTT. Together with reference TRBV5-1 and TRBJ1-1, the CDR3 gives the full variable domain: KAGVTQTPRYLIKTRGQQVTLSCSPISGHRSVSWYQQTPGQGLQFLFEYFSETQRNKGNFPGRFSGRQFSNSRSEMNVSTLELGDSALYLCASSFGTGMNTEAFFGQGTRLTVV.